These 9 T cell receptor beta chains share one sample of origin, sequenced in a study of T cell changes during pregnancy in multiple sclerosis. The protocol was immunoSEQ multiplex PCR, while the TCRdb copy is restricted to in-frame clones and leaves out a portion. The repertoire consists of about 89,000 clones, with 90% to 95% occurring once and the leading ten covering around 0.84%. The sequencing here drew on peripheral blood, taken in the third trimester of pregnancy. These receptors all come from a female donor with multiple sclerosis, enrolled in a pregnancy study.

This chain uses TRBV18 with TRBJ2-1; D is ambiguous. Germline-derived CDR1 and CDR2 are KGHSH and LQKENI. The V end lost 0 bases, the J end lost 0 bases, and 15 bases lay between the germline ends. The CDR3 spans 18 residues. The DNA for the CDR3 is TGTGCCAGCTCACCACCGGCTCCCATGCGGAGCTCCTACAATGAGCAGTTCTTC. It translates to CASSPPAPMRSSYNEQFF.

V is TRBV2 and J is TRBJ1-1, with a weak D call TRBD1 (5 bases). The CDR3 runs 16 residues. V was pared by 3 bases and J by 4 bases, with 18 bases between. Germline V gives CDR1 SNHLY, CDR2 FYNNEI. CDR3 sequence: CASSDPAGEVGTEAFF. CDR3 DNA sequence: TGTGCCAGCAGTGATCCAGCGGGGGAGGTAGGCACTGAAGCTTTCTTT. Complete variable domain (other parts from reference TRBV2 and TRBJ1-1): EPEVTQTPSHQVTQMGQEVILRCVPISNHLYFYWYRQILGQKVEFLVSFYNNEISEKSEIFDDQFSVERPDGSNFTLKIRSTKLEDSAMYFCASSDPAGEVGTEAFFGQGTRLTVV.

The chain couples TRBV28 to TRBJ1-1; D possibly corresponds to TRBD1 (6 bases). V was pared by 5 bases and J by 8 bases, with 18 bases between. CDR1 MDHEN and CDR2 SYDVKM come from the germline V gene. This CDR3 has 14 amino acids. Written as DNA, the CDR3 is TGTGCCAGCAGTCCAAACCGGGACATTAAAGAAGCTTTCTTT. This gives the protein CASSPNRDIKEAFF.

The chain employs TRBV29-1 and TRBJ1-2; perhaps TRBD1 as D (6 bases). V was shortened by 7 bases and J by 2 bases, with 11 bases between the two germline ends. The germline CDR1 and CDR2 sequences are SQVTM and ANQGSEA. The CDR3 is 12 amino acids. The CDR3 DNA reads TGCAGCGCCCAGGGACAAAACTATGGCTACACCTTC. Translation: CSAQGQNYGYTF.

This chain uses TRBV30 with TRBJ1-2; D is undetermined. Germline assignment: CDR1 GTSNPN and CDR2 SVGIG (reference sequence). CDR3 length: 14 residues. V lost 4 bases to trimming and J lost 2 bases, with 14 bases between them. The CDR3 sequence is CAWKNKGANYGYTF. CDR3 nucleotide sequence: TGTGCCTGGAAGAATAAAGGAGCCAACTATGGCTACACCTTC.

The chain recombines TRBV6-1 with TRBJ1-2; 7 positions agree with TRBD1. CDR1 is MNHNS, CDR2 SASEGT, per germline. This CDR3 spans 13 amino acids. The V gene end was trimmed by 6 bases and the J gene end by 7 bases; junction bases not matched to a gene: 8. In DNA, the CDR3 is TGTGCCAGCAGCCCGAGACAGGGCGGTGGCTACACCTTC. This sequence encodes CASSPRQGGGYTF.

This clone was seen a single time. The chain carries TRBV10-1 and TRBJ2-1, with TRBD1 as a possible D gene (6 bases). The CDR3 spans 14 residues. V lost 6 bases to trimming and J lost 6 bases, with 15 bases between them. Germline lookup yields CDR1 WNHNN and CDR2 SYGVQD (reference sequence). DNA for the CDR3: TGCGCCAGCAGCGACCAGGGGCCTGGCAATGAGCAGTTCTTC. As protein: CASSDQGPGNEQFF.

The gene calls are TRBV9 and TRBJ2-3, with TRBD2 matching 10 bases. CDR1 is SGDLS and CDR2 is YYNGEE in the germline V gene. The CDR3 runs to 19 residues. Losses at the gene ends were 0 bases for V and 0 bases for J; bases not matched to a gene: 10. The CDR3 reads CASSVASLGLAASTDTQYF. The CDR3 DNA is TGTGCCAGCAGCGTAGCCTCCCTCGGACTAGCGGCTAGCACAGATACGCAGTATTTT.

The CDR3 bases are TGTGCCAGCAGCAGGACAGGGGGAGAGACTGAAGCTTTCTTT. Translating it yields CASSRTGGETEAFF. V is TRBV7-6 and J is TRBJ1-1; 10 bases line up with TRBD1. Trimming removed 5 bases from V and 5 bases from J; junction bases left unmatched: 5. CDR3 length: 14 amino acids. Germline-derived CDR1 and CDR2 are SGHVS and FNYEAQ. Using reference TRBV7-6 and TRBJ1-1 for the parts outside the CDR3, the full variable domain is GAGVSQSPRYKVTKRGQDVALRCDPISGHVSLYWYRQALGQGPEFLTYFNYEAQQDKSGLPNDRFSAERPEGSISTLTIQRTEQRDSAMYRCASSRTGGETEAFFGQGTRLTVV.